This TCR beta chain was documented in a study of blood T cell repertoires in COVID-19. Study information: Acute and convalescent COVID-19 samples came from the United States, Italy and Spain. Sources were T cells, B-cell-depleted T cells, or PBMCs; the material itself was cDNA or gDNA.

The germline gives CDR1 SGHVS, CDR2 FNYEAQ. The CDR3 extends over 16 amino acids. The J segment lost 4 bases and the V segment lost 5 bases, leaving 12 bases of the junction unmatched. This table comes from immunoSEQ multiplex PCR, and its TCRdb copy is limited to in-frame clones, with some not included. The data contain about 130,000 clones, under 90% of them singletons. The receptor's source is an older woman with acute or convalescent COVID-19. This chain joins TRBV7-6 and TRBJ2-3; 7 bases are a match to TRBD2. What was sequenced was peripheral blood. The DNA for the CDR3 is TGTGCCAGCAGCCCCTTGGCGGGGGTTGCTGCAGATACGCAGTATTTT. Its translation: CASSPLAGVAADTQYF.